Below, 23 T cell receptor beta chains from the same sample are listed, as sequenced in a study of T cell repertoires in cytomegalovirus infection. One entry per CDR3 protein, called by TCRdb with MiXCR from the reads. The table lists about 260,000 distinct CDR3 sequences, roughly an eighth of them singletons. Sequencing was performed on PBMCs. The receptor source for this set is a human donor in good health (CMV status not recorded). Some clones in this sample may be carry-over from other donors' samples.

The chain couples TRBV6-2 or TRBV6-3 to TRBJ2-2, with 9 bases fitting TRBD1. V lost 10 bases to trimming and J lost 3 bases; unmatched junction nucleotides: 9. CDR1 and CDR2 from the germline V gene are MNHEY and SVGEGT. The length of the CDR3 is 15 residues. The CDR3 reads CATFFRDRDTGELFF. The DNA of the CDR3 is TGTGCCACCTTTTTCCGGGACAGGGACACCGGGGAGCTGTTTTTT.

This clonotype was picked up many times. The chain has TRBV5-1 and TRBJ2-2, with 12 bases fitting TRBD2. Germline V gene sequence: CDR1 SGHRS, CDR2 YFSETQ. V lost 2 bases, J lost 5 bases, and 1 base stayed unmatched. The CDR3 has 15 residues. The CDR3 sequence is CASSFGLAGTGELFF. CDR3 in DNA: TGCGCCAGCAGCTTCGGACTAGCGGGGACCGGGGAGCTGTTTTTT.

This clonotype appeared a few times. This sequence joins TRBV11-2 and TRBJ2-5; the match to TRBD2 covers 7 bases. Germline V lookup: CDR1 SGHAT, CDR2 FQNNGV. The CDR3 runs to 15 residues. Trimming at V came to 0 bases and at J to 1 base, leaving 2 bases not matched to a gene. CDR3 nucleotide sequence: TGTGCCAGCAGCTTAGAGGCGGGGGTCCAAGAGACCCAGTACTTC. It is translated as CASSLEAGVQETQYF.

This clonotype has a count of ten or more. The V gene is TRBV12-3 or TRBV12-4, the J gene TRBJ2-3, with a weak D call TRBD2 (6 bases). V shed 4 bases and J shed 5 bases, with 13 bases lying between them. This CDR3 is built from 14 residues. The CDR3 is CASSYGQGGDTQYF. CDR3 coding DNA: TGTGCCAGCAGTTACGGTCAGGGAGGAGATACGCAGTATTTT.

As concerns this clonotype: Compared with germline, one end of the junction differs, possibly owing to a read error. The chain employs TRBV29-1 and TRBJ2-1, with 9 bases identical to TRBD1. The germline V gene encodes CDR1 SQVTM and CDR2 ANQGSEA. The CDR3 is made up of 15 amino acids. CDR3 nucleotide sequence: TGCAGCGCGGGTCCCCGGGACAGGGTTCATGGTGAGCAGCTCTTC. Amino acids: CSAGPRDRVHGEQLF.

The table lists this clonotype with a few counts. The rearrangement joins TRBV28 to TRBJ2-7, with D perhaps TRBD2 (6 bases). Germline V gene sequence: CDR1 MDHEN, CDR2 SYDVKM. Deletions cut 10 bases from V and 2 bases from J, with 18 bases between. The CDR3 length is 14 residues. The CDR3 DNA reads TGTGCCACGCTGCTAATTGGGAGGCCCTACGAGCAGTACTTC. Protein: CATLLIGRPYEQYF.

This clonotype has more than one count but fewer than ten. This chain links TRBV6-5 with TRBJ2-1, with 10 bases lining up with TRBD2. CDR3 length: 15 amino acids. V gave up 5 bases and J gave up 8 bases; unmatched junction bases: 9. From germline, CDR1 is MNHEY and CDR2 SVGAGI. The chain's CDR3 is CASSLAGAGGDEQFF. The DNA of the CDR3 is TGTGCCAGCAGTCTAGCGGGAGCGGGGGGCGATGAGCAGTTCTTC.

This clonotype has a handful of counts. V is TRBV12-3 or TRBV12-4 and J is TRBJ1-4, with TRBD1 identical over 11 bases. CDR3 size: 16 residues. The ends lost 1 base at V and 7 bases at J; junction bases unmatched: 5. The CDR3 is CASSLGDRGSGEKLFF. CDR3 nucleotides: TGTGCCAGCAGTTTAGGGGACAGGGGGAGCGGTGAAAAACTGTTTTTT.

This clonotype occurred many times. The chain uses TRBV27 and TRBJ2-1; 13 nucleotides line up with TRBD2. In germline, CDR1 is MNHEY, CDR2 SMNVEV (reference sequence). Losses at the gene ends were 4 bases for V and 7 bases for J; bases not matched to a gene: 4. The CDR3 consists of 15 residues. The CDR3 spells CASSSTSGRSNEQFF. The CDR3 DNA reads as TGTGCCAGCAGTTCGACTAGCGGGAGGAGTAATGAGCAGTTCTTC.

The sample holds many counts of this clonotype. The chain couples TRBV20-1 to TRBJ1-3, with a possible D match to TRBD1 (5 bases). Germline values: CDR1 DFQATT, CDR2 SNEGSKA (reference sequence). The germline V and J ends were trimmed by 1 base and 1 base, with 8 bases remaining between them. The CDR3 runs to 14 residues. As DNA, the CDR3 is TGCAGTGCTAGAGTTCCAGGGTCTGGAAACACCATATATTTT. This codes for CSARVPGSGNTIYF.

As concerns this clonotype: A much larger clone sits a single nucleotide away, making a read error possible. The V call is TRBV9, the J call TRBJ2-7; D not certain. The germline CDR1 and CDR2 sequences are SGDLS and YYNGEE. V lost 0 bases and J lost 3, with 13 bases in between. The CDR3 length is 15 residues. CDR3 nucleotides: TGTGCCAGCAGCGTAGGATCGGACCGCAGCTACGAGCAGTACTTC. This codes for CASSVGSDRSYEQYF.

This clonotype was observed at least ten times. The chain joins TRBV7-8 to TRBJ1-2; 7 nucleotides match TRBD1. The germline gives CDR1 SGHVS, CDR2 FQNEAQ. J was trimmed by 6 bases and V by 1 base; bases with no gene match: 2. This CDR3 is built from 13 residues. The DNA of the CDR3 is TGTGCCAGCAGCTTAGGCAGGGGGAATGGCTACACCTTC. Amino acid sequence: CASSLGRGNGYTF.

This clonotype was picked up many times. The rearrangement links TRBV7-2 to TRBJ2-3; D is possibly TRBD1 or TRBD2 (7 bases each). V lost 5 bases and J lost 0, with 21 bases in between. Germline CDR1 and CDR2: SGHTA and FQGNSA. This CDR3 contains 18 residues. The CDR3 DNA reads TGTGCCAGCAGCCTAAGGGGGCATGGGGGGGGGAGCACAGATACGCAGTATTTT. This codes for CASSLRGHGGGSTDTQYF.

The chain employs TRBV5-1 and TRBJ1-1, with 9 nucleotides matching TRBD1. This CDR3 is 15 amino acids long. Germline V CDR1 and CDR2: SGHRS, YFSETQ. Losses at the gene ends were 0 bases for V and 6 bases for J; bases not matched to a gene: 6. Written as DNA, the CDR3 is TGCGCCAGCAGCTTGGAGGGACAGGGTCTCGCTGAAGCTTTCTTT. This gives the protein CASSLEGQGLAEAFF.

Comments on this clonotype: This may arise from a read error, as a much more abundant clone is one base away. The CDR3 DNA reads TGTGCCAGCAGCCACTCTGGGGCCAACGTCCTGACTTTC. This codes for CASSHSGANVLTF. The rearrangement links TRBV11-2 to TRBJ2-6; D remains ambiguous. Between the trimmed V and J ends, which lost 5 bases and 0 bases, there was a span of 2 bases. This CDR3 spans 13 amino acids. The germline V gene encodes CDR1 SGHAT and CDR2 FQNNGV.

This clonotype was observed a handful of times. The gene calls are TRBV12-3 or TRBV12-4 and TRBJ2-5; D is perhaps TRBD1 (6 bases). V shed 5 bases and J shed 2 bases, with 12 bases lying between them. The length of the CDR3 is 14 residues. The CDR3 loop is CASSGQGNQETQYF. The CDR3 region has the DNA TGTGCCAGCAGTGGCCAGGGGAATCAAGAGACCCAGTACTTC.

This clonotype was detected a few times. This sequence joins TRBV6-2 or TRBV6-3 and TRBJ2-2; 7 bases are shared with TRBD2. CDR3 length equals 14 residues. The J segment lost 1 base and the V segment lost 5 bases, leaving 1 base of the junction unmatched. Germline CDR1 MNHEY, CDR2 SVGEGT. Here the CDR3 DNA reads TGTGCCAGCAGTAGCGGGGTGAACACCGGGGAGCTGTTTTTT. It encodes CASSSGVNTGELFF.

A few counts support this clonotype. V is TRBV11-1 and J is TRBJ1-2, with D hard to call. The CDR3 has 14 amino acids. Looked up from germline, CDR1 is SGHAT and CDR2 is FQDESV (reference sequence). The ends were cut back, 3 bases at V and 8 bases at J, with 16 bases in the middle. The CDR3 loop is CASSFPTTPSGYTF. The CDR3 region has the DNA TGTGCCAGCAGCTTTCCAACGACTCCCTCCGGCTACACCTTC.

The sample holds many counts of this clonotype. This chain joins TRBV15 and TRBJ2-3, with D perhaps TRBD2 (5 bases). Germline-derived CDR1 and CDR2 are LNHNV and YYDKDF (reference sequence). V was cut by 0 bases and J by 5 bases, with 18 bases left in between. CDR3 length equals 17 residues. This chain's CDR3 is CATSRDNGRRSGDTQYF. CDR3 coding DNA: TGTGCCACCAGCAGAGATAATGGGCGGAGGAGCGGAGATACGCAGTATTTT.

Ten or more counts support this clonotype. The rearrangement joins TRBV25-1 to TRBJ2-3, with 8 bases fitting TRBD2. The junction had 21 bases not matched to a gene; V was cut back by 4 bases and J by 3 bases. There are 20 residues in the CDR3. Germline loops: CDR1 MGHDK, CDR2 SYGVNS. The CDR3 DNA sequence: TGTGCCAGCAGTGGAGAGACCGGCCTGACTGAGCGCGGGAGGACAGATACGCAGTATTTT. This encodes CASSGETGLTERGRTDTQYF. Complete variable domain (other parts from reference TRBV25-1 and TRBJ2-3): EADIYQTPRYLVIGTGKKITLECSQTMGHDKMYWYQQDPGMELHLIHYSYGVNSTEKGDLSSESTVSRIRTEHFPLTLESARPSHTSQYLCASSGETGLTERGRTDTQYFGPGTRLTVL.

The V and J genes are TRBV19 and TRBJ1-6; the D is unclear. CDR1 and CDR2 from the germline V gene are LNHDA and SQIVND (reference sequence). V was pared by 4 bases and J by 6 bases, with 10 bases between. CDR3 length equals 14 residues. The chain's CDR3 is CASSTSGFNSPLHF. The CDR3 DNA is TGTGCCAGTAGTACATCGGGATTTAATTCACCCCTCCACTTT.

This clonotype was recorded at least ten times. This sequence joins TRBV7-9 and TRBJ2-7; 13 bases match TRBD2. The CDR3 loop spans 18 amino acids. The germline V gene has CDR1 SEHNR and CDR2 FQNEAQ (reference sequence). Trimming took 5 bases from V and 1 from J; bases not matched to a gene: 11. As DNA, the CDR3 is TGTGCCAGCAGCATGCTAGGGACTAGCGGGGTTATTTCCTACGAGCAGTACTTC. This codes for CASSMLGTSGVISYEQYF.

This clonotype has just a few counts. This chain connects TRBV2 to TRBJ2-6, with D perhaps matching TRBD2 (5 bases). The CDR3 length is 15 residues. Germline V CDR1 and CDR2: SNHLY, FYNNEI. V was cut by 7 bases and J by 0 bases, with 10 bases left in between. The CDR3 coding sequence is TGTGCCAGCAAGGAGGAGAGCTCTGGGGCCAACGTCCTGACTTTC. Its protein is CASKEESSGANVLTF.